Listed here is a single T cell receptor (beta chain). The data originate from a study of shared T cell receptors in the human thymus. Germline values: CDR1 SGHNT, CDR2 YYREEE (reference sequence). Deletions cut 5 bases from V and 2 bases from J, with 11 bases between. The CDR3 is 15 residues long. Clones were sequenced by immunoSEQ multiplex PCR, and TCRdb holds only the in-frame ones, with some missing. The sample includes under 700,000 clones, approximately 78% of them seen just once. The sample was also reused in another study, on human thymus T cells. Per that paper: Infants, healthy and Finnish, who were having corrective surgery for congenital heart defects served as donors. Obtained as resections during corrective heart surgery, the thymus tissue was then studied. Blood and thymic repertoires both appeared biased in V and J gene usage. Highly overlapping thymic repertoires in unrelated individuals were reported by related research.

The receptor was isolated from a boy less than two years old with a congenital heart defect. Material for sequencing was thymocytes. The chain combines TRBV5-4 with TRBJ2-6; D is unclear. The CDR3 protein is CASSFDTTGANVLTF. In DNA form, the CDR3 reads TGTGCCAGCAGTTTCGACACAACTGGGGCCAACGTCCTGACTTTC.